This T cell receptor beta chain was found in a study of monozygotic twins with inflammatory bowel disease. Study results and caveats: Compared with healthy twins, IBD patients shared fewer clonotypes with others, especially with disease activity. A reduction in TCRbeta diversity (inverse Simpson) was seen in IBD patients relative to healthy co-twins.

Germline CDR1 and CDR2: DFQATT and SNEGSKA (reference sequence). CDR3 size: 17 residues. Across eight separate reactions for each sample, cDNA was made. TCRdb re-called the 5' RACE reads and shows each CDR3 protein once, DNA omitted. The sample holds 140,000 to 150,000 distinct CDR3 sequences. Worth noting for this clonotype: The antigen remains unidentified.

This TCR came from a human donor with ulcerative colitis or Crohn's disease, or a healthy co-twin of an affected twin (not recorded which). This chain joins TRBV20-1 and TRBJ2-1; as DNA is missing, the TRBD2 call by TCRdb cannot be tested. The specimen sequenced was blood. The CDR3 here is CSARALAGVGSYNEQFF.